These 16 T cell receptor beta chains originate from one sample sequenced in a study of cytomegalovirus exposure and HLA in healthy donors. Data came from immunoSEQ multiplex PCR; TCRdb stores just in-frame clones and leaves some out. The sample includes 150,000 to 200,000 clones, over 65% of them seen just once. The sample taken for sequencing was PBMCs. Receptor source: a man younger than 30 in good health and CMV-seropositive.

The genes are TRBV29-1 and TRBJ1-5; possible D gene TRBD1, 6 bases. V gave up 4 bases and J gave up 3 bases, with 13 bases separating them. In germline, CDR1 is SQVTM, CDR2 ANQGSEA. The CDR3 spans 14 residues. CDR3 nucleotides: TGCAGCGTTGTCGTAGGGACATTCAATCAGCCCCAGCATTTT. It translates to CSVVVGTFNQPQHF.

This chain joins TRBV29-1 and TRBJ2-7; D is possibly TRBD1 (5 bases). The CDR3 covers 10 residues. V dropped 6 bases and J dropped 3 bases, with 6 bases sitting between them. CDR1 is SQVTM, CDR2 ANQGSEA, per germline. As DNA, the CDR3 is TGCAGCGTGACAGACTACGAGCAGTACTTC. Translated: CSVTDYEQYF.

This clone was observed a handful of times. The chain carries TRBV6-6 and TRBJ1-2, with a tentative D call TRBD1 (6 bases). Trimming took off 11 bases at V and 0 bases at J, with 16 bases between the two ends. This CDR3 contains 14 residues. In germline, CDR1 is MNHNY, CDR2 SVGAGI (reference sequence). DNA of the CDR3: TGTGCCCACGGGGCAGGGGCCTCTAACTATGGCTACACCTTC. This translates into CAHGAGASNYGYTF.

This clone was detected only a few times. CDR3 sequence (DNA): TGTGCCAGCAGCACCGGGACAATTACCTCCTCCTACGAGCAGTACTTC. Encoded protein: CASSTGTITSSYEQYF. The V gene is TRBV11-2, the J gene TRBJ2-7; possible D gene TRBD1, 6 bases. Trimming stripped 5 bases from V and 0 bases from J, with 17 bases between. The germline CDR1 and CDR2 sequences are SGHAT and FQNNGV. The CDR3 length is 16 residues.

The chain recombines TRBV30 with TRBJ2-7; 12 bases are shared with TRBD1. The CDR3 is 14 residues long. V was clipped by 2 bases and J by 5 bases; unmatched bases: 4. CDR1 and CDR2 from the germline V gene are GTSNPN and SVGIG (reference sequence). DNA of the CDR3: TGTGCCTGGAGTAGCGGGACAGGGGGCAACGAGCAGTACTTC. It specifies CAWSSGTGGNEQYF.

This clone occurred once. The chain links TRBV27 to TRBJ1-2; TRBD1 aligns across 7 bases. The CDR3 covers 13 residues. Germline loops: CDR1 MNHEY, CDR2 SMNVEV (reference sequence). With V trimmed by 9 bases and J by 1 base, 5 bases remained unmatched. CDR3 amino acids: CASWDRFNYGYTF. For the CDR3, the DNA is TGTGCCAGTTGGGACAGATTTAACTATGGCTACACCTTC.

The chain is built from TRBV5-6 and TRBJ2-3; 10 positions match TRBD2. The CDR3 consists of 17 residues. In germline, CDR1 is SGHDT, CDR2 YYEEEE. V lost 4 bases and J lost 4; bases outside the gene matches: 12. The CDR3 here is CASSQRRAGGVPDTQYF. The CDR3 coding sequence is TGTGCCAGCAGCCAGAGACGAGCGGGAGGGGTCCCAGATACGCAGTATTTT. Combining the CDR3 with reference TRBV5-6 and TRBJ2-3 gives the whole variable domain DAGVTQSPTHLIKTRGQQVTLRCSPKSGHDTVSWYQQALGQGPQFIFQYYEEEERQRGNFPDRFSGHQFPNYSSELNVNALLLGDSALYLCASSQRRAGGVPDTQYFGPGTRLTVL.

V usage is TRBV30 and J usage is TRBJ1-2; D is undetermined. Germline values: CDR1 GTSNPN, CDR2 SVGIG (reference sequence). V was trimmed by 2 bases and J by 4 bases, leaving 8 bases between them. The CDR3 loop spans 12 amino acids. CDR3 loop: CAWSIGLYGYTF. The CDR3 DNA reads TGTGCCTGGAGTATCGGACTCTATGGCTACACCTTC.

The chain has TRBV29-1 and TRBJ2-7; 11 bases are a match to TRBD1. V lost 7 bases to trimming and J lost 1 base; unmatched junction nucleotides: 9. CDR1 SQVTM and CDR2 ANQGSEA come from the germline V gene. CDR3 length: 15 amino acids. The CDR3 coding sequence is TGCAGCGCCACTAGCCGGGACAGGGGGTCCTACGAGCAGTACTTC. Translated: CSATSRDRGSYEQYF.

The CDR3 here is CASSVGMGGGTEAFF. As DNA, the CDR3 is TGTGCCAGCAGCGTAGGGATGGGAGGTGGCACTGAAGCTTTCTTT. V gene TRBV9 combines with J gene TRBJ1-1; D gene unclear. V dropped 0 bases and J dropped 4 bases, with 13 bases sitting between them. The CDR3 is made up of 15 amino acids. Germline lookup yields CDR1 SGDLS and CDR2 YYNGEE.

V is TRBV5-4 and J is TRBJ2-1; D is possibly TRBD1 (6 bases). The V end lost 4 bases, the J end lost 0 bases, and 11 bases lay between the germline ends. Germline loops: CDR1 SGHNT, CDR2 YYREEE (reference sequence). CDR3 length: 15 residues. The CDR3: CASSHRESSYNEQFF. The CDR3 region has the DNA TGTGCCAGCAGCCACAGGGAAAGCTCCTACAATGAGCAGTTCTTC.

The CDR3, as DNA: TGTGCCAGCAGCCCGGAGGTAACGGGCGGGGAGCTGTTTTTT. Translating gives CASSPEVTGGELFF. The chain carries TRBV7-9 and TRBJ2-2, with D tentatively TRBD2 (5 bases). Trimming cost V 5 bases and J 7 bases, with 14 bases left between them. The CDR3 loop spans 14 amino acids. Germline-derived CDR1 and CDR2 are SEHNR and FQNEAQ (reference sequence). The full variable domain, its missing parts supplied by reference TRBV7-9 and TRBJ2-2, is DTGVSQNPRHKITKRGQNVTFRCDPISEHNRLYWYRQTLGQGPEFLTYFQNEAQLEKSRLLSDRFSAERPKGSFSTLEIQRTEQGDSAMYLCASSPEVTGGELFFGEGSRLTVL.

This sequence joins TRBV6-6 and TRBJ2-2; the D gene is possibly TRBD2 (7 bases). Trimming pared 11 bases from V and 0 bases from J, leaving 13 bases between. Germline loops: CDR1 MNHNY, CDR2 SVGAGI (reference sequence). CDR3 length: 14 amino acids. The DNA of the CDR3 is TGTGCCTCTGGGGGGGCCACGAACACCGGGGAGCTGTTTTTT. This sequence encodes CASGGATNTGELFF.

With regard to this clone: One end of the junction is discordant with germline, which a read error may explain. This sequence joins TRBV5-5 and TRBJ2-1; the match to TRBD2 covers 13 bases. This CDR3 is built from 15 residues. From germline, CDR1 is SGHKS and CDR2 YYEKEE (reference sequence). CDR3 sequence (DNA): TGTGCCAGCAGCGAAACGGGACTAGCGGGACTGTCCCGAGTCTTC. Translating it yields CASSETGLAGLSRVF.

The genes are TRBV19 and TRBJ2-7, with D tentatively TRBD2 (6 bases). V was trimmed by 4 bases and J by 3 bases, leaving 10 bases between them. The CDR3 runs 13 residues. CDR1 LNHDA and CDR2 SQIVND come from the germline V gene (reference sequence). The CDR3 DNA reads TGTGCCAGTAGTACAAGGCGGGGCTACGAGCAGTACTTC. The encoded protein is CASSTRRGYEQYF. Full variable domain (rest looked up from reference TRBV19 and TRBJ2-7): DGGITQSPKYLFRKEGQNVTLSCEQNLNHDAMYWYRQDPGQGLRLIYYSQIVNDFQKGDIAEGYSVSREKKESFPLTVTSAQKNPTAFYLCASSTRRGYEQYFGPGTRLTVT.

V is TRBV27 and J is TRBJ1-2, with 9 bases identical to TRBD1. The length of the CDR3 is 14 residues. V lost 8 bases to trimming and J lost 3 bases; unmatched junction nucleotides: 7. From germline, CDR1 is MNHEY and CDR2 SMNVEV (reference sequence). DNA for the CDR3: TGTGCCAGCCGAGAACAGGGGGCTGACTATGGCTACACCTTC. It encodes CASREQGADYGYTF.